These T cell receptor beta chains were read from a single sample in a study of PD-L1 blockade in urothelial cancer. The method was immunoSEQ multiplex PCR; TCRdb's version includes in-frame clones alone and lacks a portion of them. In the table there are some 51,000 clones, roughly 91% of which are singletons. This material consisted of PBMCs, taken around atezolizumab (anti-PD-L1) treatment. The receptor set was obtained from a man in his sixties with urothelial cancer. The CDR3 runs from the conserved cysteine through the conserved F or W. A D gene is named only where the DNA matches it firmly. A clone size is listed for some rows: how often the clone was seen (once, few, many), or a class if it is expanded.

j_call: TRBJ1-5; d_call: .; clone_size: .; cdr3_length: 12; v_call: TRBV30; cdr3_aa: CAWSFFNQPQHF; cdr3_nt: TGTGCCTGGAGTTTCTTCAATCAGCCCCAGCATTTT
j_call: TRBJ2-3; d_call: TRBD2; clone_size: .; cdr3_length: 18; v_call: TRBV6-1; cdr3_aa: CASSKGLAGTTSTDTQYF; cdr3_nt: TGTGCCAGCAGTAAAGGACTAGCGGGTACCACTAGCACAGATACGCAGTATTTT
j_call: TRBJ2-7; d_call: TRBD2; clone_size: .; cdr3_length: 13; v_call: TRBV10-2; cdr3_aa: CASSEFREGEQYF; cdr3_nt: TGCGCCAGCAGTGAGTTCCGGGAGGGAGAGCAGTACTTC
j_call: TRBJ1-2; d_call: TRBD1; clone_size: few; cdr3_length: 15; v_call: TRBV5-8; cdr3_aa: CASSLGQGRNYGYTF; cdr3_nt: TGTGCCAGCAGCCTGGGACAGGGCAGAAACTATGGCTACACCTTC
j_call: TRBJ1-3; d_call: .; clone_size: once; cdr3_length: 15; v_call: TRBV14; cdr3_aa: CASSQDSRSGNTIYF; cdr3_nt: TGTGCCAGCAGCCAAGATAGTAGATCTGGAAACACCATATATTTT
j_call: TRBJ2-3; d_call: TRBD2; clone_size: .; cdr3_length: 16; v_call: TRBV29-1; cdr3_aa: CSLDTKSLSGPDTQYF; cdr3_nt: TGCAGCCTTGACACGAAATCCCTTAGCGGGCCAGATACGCAGTATTTT
j_call: TRBJ1-1; d_call: .; clone_size: .; cdr3_length: 14; v_call: TRBV5-5; cdr3_aa: CASSPGGQGYEAFF; cdr3_nt: TGTGCCAGCAGCCCCGGGGGGCAGGGCTACGAAGCTTTCTTT
j_call: TRBJ1-2; d_call: .; clone_size: .; cdr3_length: 14; v_call: TRBV16; cdr3_aa: CASSQSGRAYGYTF; cdr3_nt: TGTGCCAGCAGCCAATCGGGCAGAGCATATGGCTACACCTTC
j_call: TRBJ2-5; d_call: .; clone_size: once; cdr3_length: 19; v_call: TRBV21-1; cdr3_aa: CASSKGGQGITQVKETQYF; cdr3_nt: TGTGCCAGCAGCAAAGGGGGGCAGGGGATAACCCAAGTAAAAGAGACCCAGTACTTC
j_call: TRBJ2-7; d_call: .; clone_size: .; cdr3_length: 14; v_call: TRBV7-8; cdr3_aa: CASSPPEFLYEQYF; cdr3_nt: TGTGCCAGCAGCCCACCGGAGTTCCTCTACGAGCAGTACTTC
j_call: TRBJ1-1; d_call: .; clone_size: .; cdr3_length: 15; v_call: TRBV5-1; cdr3_aa: CASSLSPTTNTEAFF; cdr3_nt: TGCGCCAGCAGCTTGAGCCCAACTACGAACACTGAAGCTTTCTTT
j_call: TRBJ2-7; d_call: TRBD1; clone_size: .; cdr3_length: 15; v_call: TRBV9; cdr3_aa: CASSVTGQLTGEQYF; cdr3_nt: TGTGCCAGCAGCGTCACGGGACAGCTAACGGGCGAGCAGTACTTC